The table lists the clone carrying this T cell receptor (beta chain) with a few counts. Its antigen is unidentified. Expressed TCRB transcripts were sequenced after all isolated RNA was converted to cDNA. The data were produced by immunoSEQ multiplex PCR, yet TCRdb's version contains in-frame clones alone and is incomplete. The sample gives 900,000 or so clones, roughly 15% of which show up once; 0.02% to 0.025% is in the top ten. Trimming shortened V by 3 bases and J by 2 bases, and 12 bases separated the two germline ends. The CDR3 sequence is 15 residues long. Looked up from germline, CDR1 is SEHNR and CDR2 is FQNEAQ (reference sequence). The data derive from a study of beta chain features in type 1 diabetes. Study results and caveats: The naive, central memory and Treg TCRB repertoires of patients appeared to be more similar to one another than those of healthy donors. There were fewer insertions and more deletions at the VDJ junctions of type 1 diabetes patients.

Sequenced: naive CD4+ T cells from blood. The V call is TRBV7-9, the J call TRBJ2-3; D assignment may be TRBD1 or TRBD2 (6 bases each). The TCR sequence derives from a woman younger than 30 in good health. The CDR3 region is CASSLAGHTTDTQYF. The CDR3 bases are TGTGCCAGCAGCTTGGCGGGACACACCACAGATACGCAGTATTTT.